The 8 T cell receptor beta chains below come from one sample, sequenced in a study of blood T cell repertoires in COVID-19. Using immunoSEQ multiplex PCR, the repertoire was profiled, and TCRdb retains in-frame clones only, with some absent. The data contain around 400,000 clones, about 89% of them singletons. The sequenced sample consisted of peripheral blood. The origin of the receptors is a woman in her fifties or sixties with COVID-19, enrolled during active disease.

The CDR3 spells CASSAHRDRSTDTQYF. As DNA, the CDR3 is TGTGCCAGCAGCGCGCACCGGGACAGGAGCACAGATACGCAGTATTTT. The V call is TRBV9, the J call TRBJ2-3, with 8 bases fitting TRBD1. The germline V gene has CDR1 SGDLS and CDR2 YYNGEE. The length of the CDR3 is 16 residues. With 3 bases clipped from V and 0 bases from J, the junction kept 6 bases outside the gene matches.

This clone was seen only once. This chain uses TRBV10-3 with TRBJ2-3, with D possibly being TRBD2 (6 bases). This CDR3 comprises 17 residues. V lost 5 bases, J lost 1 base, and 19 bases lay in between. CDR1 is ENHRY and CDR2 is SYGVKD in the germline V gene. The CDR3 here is CAISPNFGGAGTDTQYF. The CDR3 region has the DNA TGTGCCATCAGTCCTAATTTCGGGGGAGCCGGCACAGATACGCAGTATTTT.

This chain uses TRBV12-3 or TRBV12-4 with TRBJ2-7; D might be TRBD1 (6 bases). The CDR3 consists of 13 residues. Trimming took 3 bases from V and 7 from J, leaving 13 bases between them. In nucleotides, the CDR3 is TGTGCCAGCAGTTTGGGGGCTGCGGAGGAGCAGTACTTC. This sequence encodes CASSLGAAEEQYF.

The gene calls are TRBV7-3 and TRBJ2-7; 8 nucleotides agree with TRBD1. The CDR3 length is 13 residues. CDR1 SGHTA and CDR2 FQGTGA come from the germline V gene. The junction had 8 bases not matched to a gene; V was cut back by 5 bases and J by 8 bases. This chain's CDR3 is CASSGTGGSQQYF. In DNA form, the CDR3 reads TGTGCCAGCAGCGGGACAGGTGGCTCCCAGCAGTACTTC. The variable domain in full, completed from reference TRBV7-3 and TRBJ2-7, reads GAGVSQTPSNKVTEKGKYVELRCDPISGHTALYWYRQSLGQGPEFLIYFQGTGAADDSGLPNDRFFAVRPEGSVSTLKIQRTERGDSAVYLCASSGTGGSQQYFGPGTRLTVT.

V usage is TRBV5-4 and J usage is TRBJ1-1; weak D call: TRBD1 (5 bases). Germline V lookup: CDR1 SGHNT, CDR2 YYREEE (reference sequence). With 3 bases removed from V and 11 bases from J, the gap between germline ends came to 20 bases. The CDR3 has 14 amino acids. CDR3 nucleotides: TGTGCCAGCAGCTCACCTAGGGGTTTAGGAACGGCTTTCTTT. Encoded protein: CASSSPRGLGTAFF.

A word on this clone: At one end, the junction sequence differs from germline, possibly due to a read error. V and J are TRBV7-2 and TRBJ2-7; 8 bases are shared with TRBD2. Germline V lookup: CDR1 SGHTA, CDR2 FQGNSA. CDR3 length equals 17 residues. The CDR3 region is CASSPVGGSGEFWGTTF. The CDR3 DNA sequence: TGTGCCAGCAGTCCCGTAGGAGGTAGCGGGGAATTCTGGGGTACCACCTTC.

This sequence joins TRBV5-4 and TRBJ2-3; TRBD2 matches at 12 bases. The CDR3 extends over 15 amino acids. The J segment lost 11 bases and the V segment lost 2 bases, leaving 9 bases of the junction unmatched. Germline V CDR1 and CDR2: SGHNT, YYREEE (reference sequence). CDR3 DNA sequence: TGTGCCAGCAGCTTCCCTAGCGGGGGGGCCGAGGGGCAGTATTTT. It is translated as CASSFPSGGAEGQYF.

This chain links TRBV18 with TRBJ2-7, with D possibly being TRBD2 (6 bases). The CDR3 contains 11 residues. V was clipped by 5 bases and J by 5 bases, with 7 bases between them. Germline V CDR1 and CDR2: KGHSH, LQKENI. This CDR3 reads CASSGGNEQYF. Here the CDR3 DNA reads TGTGCCAGCTCAGGGGGGAACGAGCAGTACTTC.